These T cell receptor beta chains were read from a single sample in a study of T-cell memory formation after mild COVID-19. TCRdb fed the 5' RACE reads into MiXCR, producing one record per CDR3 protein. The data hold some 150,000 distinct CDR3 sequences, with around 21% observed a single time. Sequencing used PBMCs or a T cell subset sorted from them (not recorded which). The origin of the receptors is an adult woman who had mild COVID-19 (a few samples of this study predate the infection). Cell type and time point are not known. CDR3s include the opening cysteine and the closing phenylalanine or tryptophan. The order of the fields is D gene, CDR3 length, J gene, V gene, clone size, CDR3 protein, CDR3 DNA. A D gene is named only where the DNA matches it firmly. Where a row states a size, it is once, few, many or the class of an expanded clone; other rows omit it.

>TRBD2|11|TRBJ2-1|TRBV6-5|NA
CASNAGGEQLF
TGTGCCAGCAATGCGGGAGGGGAGCAGTTATTC
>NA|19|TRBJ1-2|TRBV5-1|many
CASSLGHRDPSSGHYGYTF
TGCGCCAGCAGCTTGGGGCACCGGGACCCCTCTTCTGGGCATTATGGCTACACCTTC
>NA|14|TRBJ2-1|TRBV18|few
CASSPTGGEDKQFF
TGTGCCAGCTCACCGACCGGAGGGGAGGACAAGCAGTTCTTC
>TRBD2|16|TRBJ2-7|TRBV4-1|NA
CASSPWTSGASYEQYF
TGCGCCAGCAGCCCGTGGACTAGCGGGGCTTCCTACGAGCAGTACTTC
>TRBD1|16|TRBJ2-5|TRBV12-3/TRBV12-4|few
CASSLWSGQQQETQYF
TGTGCCAGCAGTTTGTGGTCGGGACAGCAGCAAGAGACCCAGTACTTC
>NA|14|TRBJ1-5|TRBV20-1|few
CSVLGTTSNQPQHF
TGCAGTGTTCTCGGGACTACTAGCAATCAGCCCCAGCATTTT
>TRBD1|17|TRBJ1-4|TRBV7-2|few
CASSNPPQQGVNEKLFF
TGTGCCAGCAGCAACCCCCCACAGCAGGGGGTTAATGAAAAACTGTTTTTT
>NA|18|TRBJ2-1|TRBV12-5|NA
CASGLARVGGFPYNEQFF
TGTGCTAGTGGTTTGGCCCGGGTAGGAGGATTTCCCTACAATGAGCAGTTCTTC
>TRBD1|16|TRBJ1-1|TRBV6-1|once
CASTAEGAGGRTEAFF
TGTGCCAGCACTGCAGAAGGGGCAGGGGGCCGAACTGAAGCTTTCTTT
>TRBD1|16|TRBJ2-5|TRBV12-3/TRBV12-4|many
CASMGSPTRGRETQYF
TGTGCCAGCATGGGGTCCCCTACGAGGGGGCGGGAGACCCAGTACTTC
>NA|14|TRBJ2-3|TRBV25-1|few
CASSATGRTDTQYF
TGTGCCAGCAGCGCGACAGGCCGCACAGATACGCAGTATTTT
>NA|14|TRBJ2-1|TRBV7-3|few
CASSLMAGDNEQFF
TGTGCCAGCAGCTTAATGGCAGGGGACAATGAGCAGTTCTTC
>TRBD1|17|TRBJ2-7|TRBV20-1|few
CSARERPAGGFLYEQYF
TGCAGTGCTAGAGAAAGACCGGCAGGGGGCTTCCTCTACGAGCAGTACTTC
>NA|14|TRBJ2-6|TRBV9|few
CASSPRTGANVLTF
TGTGCCAGCAGCCCGCGGACTGGGGCCAACGTCCTGACTTTC
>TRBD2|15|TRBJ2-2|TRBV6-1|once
CASREEGTSSGELFF
TGTGCCAGCAGAGAAGAAGGGACTAGCAGCGGGGAGCTGTTTTTT
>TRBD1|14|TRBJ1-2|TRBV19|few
CASRQTGALSGYTF
TGTGCCAGTAGGCAAACAGGGGCTCTATCTGGCTACACCTTC
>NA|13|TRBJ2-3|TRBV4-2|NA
CAADPPGADTQYF
TGTGCCGCGGACCCTCCCGGGGCAGATACGCAGTATTTT
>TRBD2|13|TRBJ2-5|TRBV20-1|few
CSASGLAVKTQYF
TGCAGTGCCTCGGGACTAGCGGTAAAGACCCAGTACTTC